This T cell receptor (beta chain) was identified in a study of identical twins (TCRdb year 2016). Describing the broader study: To test whether fetal clonotypes persist, the study used deep sequencing on TCR alpha and beta repertoires from monozygotic twins, unrelated adults of various ages, and cord blood. To rule out contamination, the twin experiments were replicated at different times with different library preparation protocols.

What the authors observed across the whole study: Because the same donors could not be followed over many years, the conclusions relied on cross-sectional statistical analysis. Compared with coincidental sharing between unrelated individuals, an excess of low generation-probability sequences was observed among out-of-frame TCR alpha sequences shared between twins. Invariant T cells such as MAIT and iNKT could partly confound zero-insertion analyses, though diverse VJ usage argued against this for most clonotypes. Fewer insertions were carried by abundant cord blood beta clonotypes; a weaker similar trend was observed in young adult naive repertoires, while no such trend was observed in memory repertoires. In monozygotic twins, out-of-frame TCR alpha sharing was systematically underestimated by recombination models, although the models agreed with sharing between unrelated individuals. In beta out-of-frame sequences, excess twin sharing was weaker, because having fewer shared sequences lowered the signal-to-noise ratio.

Library creation used 5' RACE. Sequencing was carried out with an Illumina HiSeq 2000. A universal primer binding site was introduced by template switching, and a unique molecular identifier was present in the final cDNA, enabling accurate counting of TCR cDNA molecules. Specific primers in the conserved constant-segment region were used to synthesize first-strand cDNA for TCR alpha and beta chains. To control for contamination, every cDNA library was double barcoded, receiving both a SMART-Mk sample barcode and Illumina barcodes. Two successive PCR steps introduced TruSeq adapter sequences along with Illumina sample barcodes. TCR alpha and beta cDNA libraries were sequenced on the Illumina HiSeq platform with custom primers. On the study's bioinformatics: Raw reads were processed with MiGEC to extract unique molecular identifiers, and MiXCR was used to determine CDR3 positions. For each individual, recombination models were inferred using an EM algorithm with the repgenHMM and IGoR tools. The tcR package in R was used for shared clonotype analysis, with sharing normalized by the product of cloneset sizes. To study raw recombination free of thymic and clonal selection effects, out-of-frame nonproductive sequences were analyzed. TCRdb trimmed public reads at Q25 via fastp, called clones via MiXCR and kept in-frame beta chains. One record per CDR3 amino acid sequence lists the most common genes and DNA. TCRdb's processing, not the authors', yielded these V and J calls. Here the sample has roughly 570,000 distinct CDR3 sequences; approximately 10% occur a single time. Under 3% of the sample is taken by the ten largest.

Only healthy Caucasian donors were included. The twin cohort comprised three pairs of female monozygotic twins, all aged about 18 to 29 years. Peripheral blood mononuclear cells were the source from which RNA for the TCR libraries was isolated. This clonotype was seen repeatedly, ten times or more. Its binding antigen is unknown. Per-nucleotide qualities are absent, and no much larger clonotype sits a single base away. These same records also appear under a second study, on yellow fever vaccine responses in identical twins. The second source states: According to the authors, the vaccine-induced T cell response in identical twins seemed to be partly convergent and partly specific to each individual. In identical twins, the study followed T cell clones that responded to the vaccine with precision.

This clonotype was sampled from a woman younger than 35 in good health. Sequencing used PBMCs.

The CDR3 protein sequence reads: CASSLSSIKNEQFF. At the DNA level, the sequence is TGTGCCAGCAGCTTGTCTAGTATCAAAAATGAGCAGTTCTTC. The receptor chain draws on TRBV7-8 and TRBJ2-1; the D gene is not confidently resolved. Deletion took 3 bases off V and 7 bases off J, with a span of 13 bases between the germline ends. CDR1 and CDR2 are drawn from the germline V gene: SGHVS, FQNEAQ. CDR3 length: 14 amino acids, cysteine to phenylalanine. Just CDR3 DNA is preserved here, 42 bases in frame from base 1.